The rows below give T cell receptor beta chains drawn from one sample of a study of cytomegalovirus exposure and HLA in healthy donors. This table comes from immunoSEQ multiplex PCR, and its TCRdb copy is limited to in-frame clones, with some not included. The repertoire holds 210,000 or so clones, with around 89% as singletons. Input material: PBMCs. These TCRs come from a woman between 18 and 29 years old in good health and CMV-seronegative. Both conserved end residues are part of each CDR3. A D gene is named only where the DNA matches it firmly. Clone size, where shown, is once, few, many, or a class for clones that have expanded.

TRBJ1-6,.,TRBV5-1,TRBD1,TGCGCCAGCAGCAACGGACAGGGCCTCACACCCCTCCACTTT,CASSNGQGLTPLHF
TRBJ2-1,.,TRBV7-6,TRBD2,TGTGCCAGCAGCTTAGCGGGGACTAGCGGGAGCTTGAATGAGCAGTTCTTC,CASSLAGTSGSLNEQFF
TRBJ1-1,.,TRBV30,.,TGTGCCTGGAGTGTTGCGGAGAACACTGAAGCTTTCTTT,CAWSVAENTEAFF
TRBJ1-6,.,TRBV19,.,TGTGCCAGTAGTATTAGGTCAGGGGCGCCTAAAGGTCGTTCACCCCTCCACTTT,CASSIRSGAPKGRSPLHF
TRBJ2-1,.,TRBV19,TRBD2,TGTGCCAGTAGAAGACTAGCGGGGGAATACAATGAGCAGTTCTTC,CASRRLAGEYNEQFF
TRBJ2-7,.,TRBV7-2,TRBD1,TGTGCCAGCAGCTTGGCGCGACAGGGAAACTCCTACGAGCAGTACTTC,CASSLARQGNSYEQYF
TRBJ1-3,.,TRBV5-6,.,TGTGCCAGCAGCTTGGACAGGGCAGGAGGAAACACCATATATTTT,CASSLDRAGGNTIYF
TRBJ2-2,.,TRBV7-2,TRBD1,TGTGCCAGCAGCTGGGACAGGCGGAACACCGGGGAGCTGTTTTTT,CASSWDRRNTGELFF
TRBJ1-1,.,TRBV7-9,.,TGTGCCAGCAGCCAGAGGTGGGGAGCGAACACTGAAGCTTTCTTT,CASSQRWGANTEAFF
TRBJ2-7,.,TRBV2,TRBD1,TGTGCCAGCAACAGGGGGCAGCGCGAGCAGTACTTC,CASNRGQREQYF
TRBJ1-1,.,TRBV7-9,TRBD1,TGTGCCAGCAGCTTAGCCAGGGGGGACCCTGAAGCTTTCTTT,CASSLARGDPEAFF
TRBJ2-5,.,TRBV5-1,.,TGCGCCAGCAGCTTGGTCCGGCAAGAGACCCAGTACTTC,CASSLVRQETQYF
TRBJ2-7,.,TRBV15,TRBD1,TGTGCCACCAGCAGGGAGGGACAGGGGTACGAGCAGTACTTC,CATSREGQGYEQYF
TRBJ1-1,.,TRBV6-1,TRBD1,TGTGCCAGCAGGCCGACAGGGGGCCTCACTGAAGCTTTCTTT,CASRPTGGLTEAFF
TRBJ1-1,.,TRBV6-4,TRBD1,TGTGCCAGCACTTCCAGGACAGGGGAGAGGAACACTGAAGCTTTCTTT,CASTSRTGERNTEAFF
TRBJ2-2,.,TRBV4-3,TRBD2,TGCGCCAGCAGCCAAGATGCGGGACTAGCGGCCATGACCGGGGAGCTGTTTTTT,CASSQDAGLAAMTGELFF
TRBJ1-1,.,TRBV19,.,TGTGCCAGTACTCGACGACGGGTAGAGATGAACACTGAAGCTTTCTTT,CASTRRRVEMNTEAFF
TRBJ1-1,.,TRBV27,.,TGTGCCAGCAGTTTAAACTGGGGAGCCAGGAACACTGAAGCTTTCTTT,CASSLNWGARNTEAFF
TRBJ1-4,few,TRBV9,TRBD1,TGTGCCAGCAGCGAGAGTGGGACAGAGGGTGAAAAACTGTTTTTT,CASSESGTEGEKLFF
TRBJ1-1,.,TRBV5-1,.,TGCGCCAGCAGCGCCAGGGTTGACACTGAAGCTTTCTTT,CASSARVDTEAFF
TRBJ2-1,once,TRBV10-1,TRBD2,TGCGCCAGCAGTGACCCTGGGGGGTACAACGGGAGGATATGGAATGAGCAGTTCTTC,CASSDPGGYNGRIWNEQFF
TRBJ1-1,.,TRBV7-7,.,TGTGCCAGCAGTCCGTCCGAGGCCACTGAAGCTTTCTTT,CASSPSEATEAFF
TRBJ2-5,.,TRBV18,TRBD2,TGTGCCAGCTCTCGGACTAGCGGAGAAGAGACCCAGTACTTC,CASSRTSGEETQYF
TRBJ2-7,.,TRBV12-5,.,TGTGCTAGTGGTCCGGGACACCTACCCTACGAGCAGTACTTC,CASGPGHLPYEQYF
TRBJ2-1,.,TRBV7-9,.,TGTGCCAGCAGCCCCTATATACTAGGAGAGAGGAATGAGCAGTTCTTC,CASSPYILGERNEQFF
TRBJ2-5,.,TRBV13,.,TGTGCCAGCAGCTCGCCGGGGGAAGAGACCCAGTACTTC,CASSSPGEETQYF
TRBJ2-7,.,TRBV18,.,TGTGCCAGCTCCTATGGAGCCCGGAGATCCTACGAGCAGTACTTC,CASSYGARRSYEQYF
TRBJ1-2,few,TRBV6-1,TRBD1,TGTGCCAGCATGGACAGGGGGCACCGACCCTATGGCTACACCTTC,CASMDRGHRPYGYTF
TRBJ1-1,.,TRBV5-1,.,TGCGCCAGCAGCAAACAGGGCTACACTGAAGCTTTCTTT,CASSKQGYTEAFF
TRBJ1-4,.,TRBV29-1,.,TGCAGCGTTGTCAGTTATGAAAAACTGTTTTTT,CSVVSYEKLFF
TRBJ2-3,.,TRBV11-1,.,TGTGCCAGCAGCTCCCTTGCCCTGGCTAGCACAGATACGCAGTATTTT,CASSSLALASTDTQYF
TRBJ1-1,.,TRBV7-9,TRBD1,TGTGCCAGCAGCTACCCGATAGGACAGGTGGGCACTGAAGCTTTCTTT,CASSYPIGQVGTEAFF
TRBJ2-2,.,TRBV7-9,.,TGTGCCAGCAGCCCCCAGGGTGTTATCGACACCGGGGAGCTGTTTTTT,CASSPQGVIDTGELFF
TRBJ2-2,.,TRBV4-3,TRBD2,TGCGCCAGCAGCCAAGATCCCACCACATTTTCGGGGGGAGCCGGGGAGCTGTTTTTT,CASSQDPTTFSGGAGELFF
TRBJ2-3,once,TRBV4-1,.,TGCGCCAGCAGCCAGAGGGTGGAAGATACGCAGTATTTT,CASSQRVEDTQYF
TRBJ2-2,.,TRBV4-2,.,TGTGCCAGCAGCCAAGATCGAATCGTTAGCCTCATCTTCACCGGGGAGCTGTTTTTT,CASSQDRIVSLIFTGELFF
TRBJ2-1,.,TRBV4-1,TRBD2,TGCGCCAGCAGCCCCCCGAATCGGCTAGCGGGAGGCGAGCAGTTCTTC,CASSPPNRLAGGEQFF
TRBJ2-1,.,TRBV4-1,.,TGCGCCAGCAGCCAGGTTGGGGGGGCGAATGAGCAGTTCTTC,CASSQVGGANEQFF
TRBJ1-5,once,TRBV18,TRBD1,TGTGCCAGCTCACAGGACAGGGATCAGCCCCAGCATTTT,CASSQDRDQPQHF
TRBJ2-7,once,TRBV11-3,.,TGTGCCAGCAGCTCCGGACAGAAGGAGTTCTACGAGCAGTACTTC,CASSSGQKEFYEQYF
TRBJ1-2,.,TRBV5-1,TRBD1,TGCGCCAGCAGCACCTTGACAGGGGGCGCCTTTGGCTACACCTTC,CASSTLTGGAFGYTF
TRBJ1-1,.,TRBV5-1,.,TGCGCCAGCAGCTCATTTCAGACAGATATGAACACTGAAGCTTTCTTT,CASSSFQTDMNTEAFF
TRBJ2-6,.,TRBV7-2,.,TGTGCCAGCAGCCTTCGTTCCTCTGGGGCCAACGTCCTGACTTTC,CASSLRSSGANVLTF
TRBJ1-1,.,TRBV5-6,.,TGTGCCAGCAGCTTGATCTGGGGAGCGGAAACTGAAGCTTTCTTT,CASSLIWGAETEAFF